Sequencing of this T cell receptor beta chain was carried out in a study of CD8+ T cells in alopecia areata. Germline values: CDR1 MGHDK, CDR2 SYGVNS. J lost 4 bases, V lost 1 base, and 4 bases had no gene match. The CDR3 extends over 16 amino acids. Specified treatment: oral pan-JAK inhibitor, 5-10 mg twice daily. Starting from PBMCs, sorting isolated CD4+ and CD8+ T cells. cDNA serving as the sequencing template came from extracted, reverse transcribed RNA. Using immunoSEQ multiplex PCR, the repertoire was profiled, and TCRdb retains in-frame clones only, with some absent. The table shows about 210,000 clones, with more than 55% occurring only once.

The specimen was CD4+ T cells sorted from blood, collected at approximately week 42, from a patient treated with tofacitinib. The sequence was collected from a human donor with alopecia areata. V usage is TRBV25-1 and J usage is TRBJ2-3; TRBD1 aligns across 11 bases. CDR3 in amino acids: CASSESGQGVADTQYF. In DNA, the CDR3 is TGTGCCAGCAGTGAATCGGGACAGGGGGTAGCAGATACGCAGTATTTT. Drawing the rest from reference TRBV25-1 and TRBJ2-3, the complete variable domain is EADIYQTPRYLVIGTGKKITLECSQTMGHDKMYWYQQDPGMELHLIHYSYGVNSTEKGDLSSESTVSRIRTEHFPLTLESARPSHTSQYLCASSESGQGVADTQYFGPGTRLTVL.